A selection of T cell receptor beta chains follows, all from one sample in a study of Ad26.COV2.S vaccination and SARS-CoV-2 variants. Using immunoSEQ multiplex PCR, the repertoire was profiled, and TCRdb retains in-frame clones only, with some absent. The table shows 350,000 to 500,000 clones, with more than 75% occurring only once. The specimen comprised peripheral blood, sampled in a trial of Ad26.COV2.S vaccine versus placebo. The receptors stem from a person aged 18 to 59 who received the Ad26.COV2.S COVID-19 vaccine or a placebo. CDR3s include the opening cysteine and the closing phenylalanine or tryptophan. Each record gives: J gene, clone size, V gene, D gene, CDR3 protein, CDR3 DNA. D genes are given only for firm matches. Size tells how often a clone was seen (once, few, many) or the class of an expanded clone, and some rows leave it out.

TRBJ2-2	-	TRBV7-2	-	CASSLNTGELFF	TGTGCCAGCAGCCTCAACACCGGGGAGCTGTTTTTT
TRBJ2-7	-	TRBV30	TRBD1	CAWSWFRTGGEEQYF	TGTGCCTGGAGTTGGTTTCGGACAGGGGGCGAGGAGCAGTACTTC
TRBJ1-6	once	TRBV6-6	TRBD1	CASSYSETGAGSPLHF	TGTGCCAGCAGTTACTCTGAGACAGGGGCTGGTTCACCCCTCCACTTT
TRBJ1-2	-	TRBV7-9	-	CASSSNNPDRLYGYTF	TGTGCCAGCAGCTCAAACAACCCCGACAGACTCTATGGCTACACCTTC
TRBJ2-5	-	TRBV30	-	CAYRRGEETQYF	TGTGCCTACCGAAGGGGGGAAGAGACCCAGTACTTC
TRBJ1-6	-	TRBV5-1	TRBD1	CASSLGTGTNSPLHF	TGCGCCAGCAGCTTGGGGACAGGGACGAATTCACCCCTCCACTTT
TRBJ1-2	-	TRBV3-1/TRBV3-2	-	CASSQDITDYGYTF	TGTGCCAGCAGCCAAGATATAACCGACTATGGCTACACCTTC
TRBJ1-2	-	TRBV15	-	CATSRDISGSGGYTF	TGTGCCACCAGCAGAGATATTTCAGGGAGCGGTGGCTACACCTTC
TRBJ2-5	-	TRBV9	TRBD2	CASSGPVRTSGLQETQYF	TGTGCCAGCAGCGGCCCCGTAAGGACTAGCGGTCTACAAGAGACCCAGTACTTC
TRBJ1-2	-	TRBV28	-	CASSPRSGGYTF	TGTGCCAGCAGTCCCCGAAGCGGTGGCTACACCTTC
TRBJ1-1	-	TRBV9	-	CASSVFGSEGTEAFF	TGTGCCAGCAGCGTATTCGGTAGTGAGGGCACTGAAGCTTTCTTT
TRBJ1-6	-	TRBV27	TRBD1	CASSFQGAPFSPLHF	TGTGCCAGCAGTTTCCAGGGGGCGCCGTTTTCACCCCTCCACTTT
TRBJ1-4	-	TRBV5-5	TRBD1	CASSLRGQGEKLFF	TGTGCCAGCAGCTTGAGGGGACAGGGCGAAAAACTGTTTTTT
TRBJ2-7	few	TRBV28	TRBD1	CASSLGTGVYPGEQYF	TGTGCCAGCAGCCTGGGGACAGGGGTTTATCCGGGCGAGCAGTACTTC
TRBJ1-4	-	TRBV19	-	CASSNLGTSHQKLFF	TGTGCCAGTAGCAACCTCGGGACTTCCCATCAAAAACTGTTTTTT
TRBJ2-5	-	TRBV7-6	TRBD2	CASSSTLAGGRQETQYF	TGTGCCAGCAGCTCAACGCTAGCGGGGGGGCGTCAAGAGACCCAGTACTTC
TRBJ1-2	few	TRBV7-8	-	CASSLVVGREGATNYGYTF	TGTGCCAGCAGCTTAGTTGTTGGCAGGGAAGGCGCAACTAACTATGGCTACACCTTC
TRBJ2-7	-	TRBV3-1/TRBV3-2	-	CASSPGTTNEQYF	TGTGCCAGCAGCCCAGGGACCACTAACGAGCAGTACTTC
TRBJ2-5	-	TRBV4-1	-	CASSQDGGGNQETQYF	TGCGCCAGCAGCCAAGATGGTGGGGGGAACCAAGAGACCCAGTACTTC
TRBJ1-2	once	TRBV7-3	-	CASSLTGGYILSGGYTF	TGTGCCAGCAGCTTAACAGGAGGTTACATCCTATCTGGTGGCTACACCTTC
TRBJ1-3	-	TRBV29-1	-	CSVEGLGEIGNTIYF	TGCAGCGTTGAAGGCTTGGGGGAAATTGGAAACACCATATATTTT
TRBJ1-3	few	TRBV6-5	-	CASSRDTGNTIYF	TGTGCCAGCAGTAGGGACACTGGAAACACCATATATTTT
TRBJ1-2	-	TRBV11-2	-	CASSLVEGMGYTF	TGTGCCAGCAGCTTAGTTGAAGGGATGGGCTACACCTTC
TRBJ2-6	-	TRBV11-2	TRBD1	CASRTGQGRSGANVLTF	TGTGCCAGCAGGACCGGACAGGGCAGGTCCGGGGCCAACGTCCTGACTTTC